This is a list of T cell receptor beta chains from one sample in a study of cytomegalovirus exposure and HLA in healthy donors. Here immunoSEQ multiplex PCR was the method, and the copy in TCRdb shows in-frame clones only, minus some. Its table lists 50,000 to 70,000 clones. What was sequenced was PBMCs. All receptors come from a woman aged 18-29 years in good health and CMV-seronegative. The CDR3 runs from the conserved cysteine through the conserved F or W. Each record gives: V gene, D gene, J gene, CDR3 protein, CDR3 DNA. The D gene is left open where the match is weak.

TRBV6-1	.	TRBJ1-2	CASSERRAPVGGYTF	TGTGCCAGCAGTGAGCGGAGGGCCCCGGTTGGGGGCTACACCTTC
TRBV6-5	.	TRBJ2-7	CASSYSARGRYGQYF	TGTGCCAGCAGTTACTCGGCCAGGGGCCGGTATGGGCAGTACTTC
TRBV4-2	TRBD2	TRBJ2-3	CASSQDGAGGGGDTQYF	TGTGCCAGCAGCCAAGATGGGGCGGGAGGAGGTGGAGATACGCAGTATTTT
TRBV19	TRBD2	TRBJ2-7	CASSNERDSYEQYF	TGTGCCAGTAGTAATGAGCGGGACTCCTACGAGCAGTACTTC
TRBV25-1	TRBD2	TRBJ2-2	CASSEGAGGQNTGELFF	TGTGCCAGCAGTGAAGGAGCGGGAGGCCAAAACACCGGGGAGCTGTTTTTT
TRBV15	TRBD1	TRBJ1-4	CATSRSPTGQEKLFF	TGTGCCACCAGCAGATCCCCGACAGGGCAGGAAAAACTGTTTTTT
TRBV27	TRBD1	TRBJ2-1	CASSLTGQGGFNEQFF	TGTGCCAGCAGTTTGACCGGACAGGGAGGTTTTAATGAGCAGTTCTTC
TRBV6-5	TRBD2	TRBJ2-7	CASSSGLAGVSYEQYF	TGTGCCAGCAGTTCAGGACTAGCGGGAGTTTCCTACGAGCAGTACTTC
TRBV29-1	.	TRBJ2-2	CSAPGLGSGELFF	TGCAGCGCCCCGGGACTGGGAAGCGGGGAGCTGTTTTTT
TRBV6-1	.	TRBJ1-5	CASSKGGSDNQPQHF	TGTGCCAGCAGCAAGGGGGGGTCGGACAATCAGCCCCAGCATTTT
TRBV19	.	TRBJ1-5	CASSILGGEYSNQPQHF	TGTGCCAGTAGTATCTTAGGGGGGGAGTATAGCAATCAGCCCCAGCATTTT
TRBV4-1	TRBD2	TRBJ2-3	CASSPLGLAGDTQYF	TGCGCCAGCAGCCCATTGGGACTAGCGGGGGATACGCAGTATTTT
TRBV18	.	TRBJ1-5	CASSTEHNQPQHF	TGTGCCAGCTCAACCGAGCACAATCAGCCCCAGCATTTT
TRBV9	.	TRBJ2-7	CASSVDNSYEQYF	TGTGCCAGCAGCGTCGACAACTCCTACGAGCAGTACTTC
TRBV25-1	.	TRBJ1-1	CASSRPGGGEAFF	TGTGCCAGCAGCCGACCCGGGGGAGGGGAAGCTTTCTTT
TRBV7-6	TRBD2	TRBJ2-7	CASSLEGGSTDEQYF	TGTGCCAGCAGCTTAGAGGGCGGGAGTACAGACGAGCAGTACTTC
TRBV25-1	.	TRBJ2-7	CASSEFQTAEEQYF	TGTGCCAGCAGTGAATTTCAGACAGCTGAAGAGCAGTACTTC
TRBV19	.	TRBJ1-2	CASSEQYYGYTF	TGTGCCAGTAGCGAACAGTACTATGGCTACACCTTC
TRBV9	.	TRBJ2-7	CASSVGQDSSYEQYF	TGTGCCAGCAGCGTAGGACAGGATAGCTCCTACGAGCAGTACTTC
TRBV28	TRBD1	TRBJ2-7	CASGNRGPYEQYF	TGTGCCAGCGGAAACAGGGGACCCTACGAGCAGTACTTC
TRBV19	TRBD1	TRBJ2-7	CASSIGGQLYEQYF	TGTGCCAGTAGTATAGGGGGACAGCTCTACGAGCAGTACTTC
TRBV30	.	TRBJ2-1	CAWQSGFSYNEQFF	TGTGCCTGGCAAAGCGGATTCTCCTACAATGAGCAGTTCTTC
TRBV19	.	TRBJ2-3	CASSSEGATSTDTQYF	TGTGCCAGTAGTTCGGAAGGAGCGACTAGCACAGATACGCAGTATTTT
TRBV4-1	TRBD2	TRBJ2-3	CASSQVTSASGAHTDTQYF	TGCGCCAGCAGCCAAGTAACGTCAGCTAGCGGGGCTCACACAGATACGCAGTATTTT
TRBV9	.	TRBJ1-2	CASSVGEGAYGYTF	TGTGCCAGCAGCGTAGGGGAGGGCGCCTATGGCTACACCTTC
TRBV30	TRBD1	TRBJ1-6	CAWEEGQGPLTSPLHF	TGTGCCTGGGAGGAAGGACAGGGCCCGTTAACATCCCCCCTACACTTT
TRBV2	.	TRBJ2-6	CASSMESGANVLTF	TGTGCCAGCAGTATGGAGTCTGGGGCCAACGTCCTGACTTTC
TRBV29-1	TRBD1	TRBJ1-1	CSVLTGGTEDFF	TGCAGCGTCTTAACAGGGGGCACTGAAGATTTCTTT
TRBV13	.	TRBJ1-1	CASSLGSGRRNTEAFF	TGTGCCAGCAGCTTAGGATCGGGTCGCCGGAACACTGAAGCTTTCTTT
TRBV7-2	.	TRBJ2-7	CASSSNRVAYEQYF	TGTGCCAGCAGCTCAAACAGGGTCGCCTACGAGCAGTACTTC
TRBV7-9	TRBD2	TRBJ2-1	CASSLESEREFF	TGTGCCAGCAGCTTAGAGTCGGAGCGGGAATTCTTC
TRBV14	.	TRBJ1-3	CASSQSVWPHSGNTIYF	TGTGCCAGCAGCCAAAGTGTGTGGCCGCACTCTGGAAACACCATATATTTT
TRBV9	.	TRBJ2-3	CASSELPPDTQYF	TGTGCCAGCAGCGAACTACCTCCAGATACGCAGTATTTT
TRBV5-1	.	TRBJ1-1	CASSLGQTEAFF	TGCGCCAGCAGCTTGGGACAGACCGAAGCTTTCTTT
TRBV6-5	.	TRBJ2-7	CASSSPGEQYF	TGTGCCAGCAGTTCCCCAGGGGAGCAGTACTTC
TRBV5-1	.	TRBJ1-1	CASSLGGGFTQNTEAFF	TGCGCCAGCAGCTTGGGAGGGGGTTTCACACAGAACACTGAAGCTTTCTTT
TRBV5-1	.	TRBJ2-5	CASSLDRSQETQYF	TGCGCCAGCAGCTTAGACAGAAGCCAAGAGACCCAGTACTTC
TRBV5-1	.	TRBJ1-2	CASSSTGTSGYTF	TGCGCCAGCAGCTCCACAGGGACCTCTGGCTACACCTTC
TRBV7-2	.	TRBJ1-1	CASSLGAGVAFF	TGTGCCAGCAGCTTAGGAGCAGGGGTCGCTTTCTTT
TRBV4-1	.	TRBJ2-1	CASSQDNPTANEQFF	TGCGCCAGCAGCCAAGATAATCCCACAGCCAATGAGCAGTTCTTC
TRBV13	TRBD2	TRBJ2-5	CASSQAGGYGPKETQYF	TGTGCCAGCAGCCAAGCGGGAGGGTACGGACCTAAAGAGACCCAGTACTTC
TRBV25-1	.	TRBJ2-1	CASSDLTVDEQFF	TGTGCCAGCAGTGATCTAACAGTTGATGAGCAGTTCTTC
TRBV30	TRBD2	TRBJ2-7	CAWSVGGSTDIEQYF	TGTGCCTGGAGTGTTGGCGGGAGCACCGACATCGAGCAGTACTTC
TRBV5-4	TRBD1	TRBJ2-7	CASSPTGTYEQYF	TGTGCCAGCAGCCCGACAGGGACCTACGAGCAGTACTTC
TRBV30	.	TRBJ2-7	CAWSVVEDWGSYEQYF	TGTGCCTGGAGTGTGGTGGAGGATTGGGGCTCCTACGAGCAGTACTTC
TRBV5-1	.	TRBJ2-7	CASSLDSTYEQYF	TGCGCCAGCAGCTTGGACAGTACCTACGAGCAGTACTTC
TRBV29-1	.	TRBJ2-3	CPRRAWDTQYF	TGCCCCCGGAGGGCGTGGGATACGCAGTATTTT
TRBV5-1	TRBD2	TRBJ2-5	CASSPGLAGAGGETQYF	TGCGCCAGCAGCCCAGGACTAGCGGGAGCGGGTGGGGAGACCCAGTACTTC
TRBV5-1	.	TRBJ1-1	CASSSGSLQAFF	TGCGCCAGCAGCTCCGGGTCTCTTCAAGCTTTCTTT
TRBV19	TRBD1	TRBJ2-4	CASSHGQVAKNIQYF	TGTGCCAGTAGCCACGGACAGGTAGCCAAAAACATTCAGTACTTC
TRBV15	.	TRBJ2-3	CATSRDAEADTQYF	TGTGCCACCAGCAGAGATGCGGAGGCAGATACGCAGTATTTT
TRBV4-1	.	TRBJ2-7	CASSPETGTFHAYEQYF	TGCGCCAGCAGCCCCGAAACCGGGACTTTTCACGCCTACGAGCAGTACTTC
TRBV5-4	.	TRBJ1-1	CASTWTPNTEAFF	TGTGCCAGCACCTGGACACCGAACACTGAAGCTTTCTTT
TRBV6-1	.	TRBJ1-2	CASSANYGYTF	TGTGCCAGCAGTGCAAATTATGGCTACACCTTC
TRBV2	.	TRBJ2-3	CASLTDTQYF	TGTGCCAGCCTTACAGATACGCAGTATTTT
TRBV6-5	TRBD2	TRBJ2-3	CASSSVAGFTDTQYF	TGTGCCAGCAGCTCTGTAGCGGGATTCACAGATACGCAGTATTTT
TRBV5-6	.	TRBJ1-1	CASSFGRGPLWDTEAFF	TGTGCCAGCAGCTTCGGCAGGGGCCCCCTATGGGACACTGAAGCTTTCTTT